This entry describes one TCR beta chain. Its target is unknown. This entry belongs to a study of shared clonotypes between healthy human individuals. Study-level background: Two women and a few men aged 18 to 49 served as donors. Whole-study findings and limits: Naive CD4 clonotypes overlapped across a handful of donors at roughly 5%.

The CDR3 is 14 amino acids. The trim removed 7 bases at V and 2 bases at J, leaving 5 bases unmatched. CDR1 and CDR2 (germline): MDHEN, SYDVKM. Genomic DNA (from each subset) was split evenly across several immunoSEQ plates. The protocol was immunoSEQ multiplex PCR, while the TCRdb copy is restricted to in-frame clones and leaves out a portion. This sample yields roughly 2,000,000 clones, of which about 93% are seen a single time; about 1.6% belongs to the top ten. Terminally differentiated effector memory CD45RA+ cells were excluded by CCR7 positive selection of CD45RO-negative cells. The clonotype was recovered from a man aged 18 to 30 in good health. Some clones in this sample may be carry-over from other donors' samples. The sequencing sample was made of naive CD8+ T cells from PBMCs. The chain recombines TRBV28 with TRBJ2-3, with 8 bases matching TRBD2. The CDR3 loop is CASTDSGVTDTQYF. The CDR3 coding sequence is TGTGCCAGCACCGATAGCGGGGTCACAGATACGCAGTATTTT.